A selection of T cell receptor beta chains follows, all from one sample in a study of shared clonotypes between healthy human individuals. The data were produced by immunoSEQ multiplex PCR, yet TCRdb's version contains in-frame clones alone and is incomplete. This sample has about 2.4 million clones; just over 90% occur once, and the top ten carry over 0.12%. What was sequenced was naive CD4+ T cells sorted from blood. The receptor source for this set is a man aged 18-30 years in good health. CDR3s include the opening cysteine and the closing phenylalanine or tryptophan. D genes are given only for firm matches. Clone size is stated in some rows and not others, as once, few, many or a class when expanded.

V gene	J gene	D gene	clone size	CDR3 protein	CDR3 DNA
TRBV6-6	TRBJ1-2	TRBD1	once	CASSRTGDGYTF	TGTGCCAGCAGTAGGACAGGGGATGGCTACACCTTC
TRBV9	TRBJ2-1	-	-	CALEVAEIFNEQFF	TGTGCCCTTGAGGTGGCGGAGATTTTCAATGAGCAGTTCTTC
TRBV2	TRBJ1-2	-	-	CASSDTQGMVSGYTF	TGTGCCAGCAGTGACACACAGGGTATGGTCAGTGGCTACACCTTC
TRBV18	TRBJ2-7	TRBD1	-	CASSRNPGQGVYEQYF	TGTGCCAGCTCACGGAACCCGGGACAGGGGGTTTACGAGCAGTACTTC
TRBV6-1	TRBJ2-5	-	-	CASSGGVETQYF	TGTGCCAGCAGTGGAGGGGTCGAGACCCAGTACTTC
TRBV7-2	TRBJ1-1	TRBD1	-	CASNTGGRAFF	TGTGCCAGCAACACAGGGGGGAGGGCTTTCTTT
TRBV5-6	TRBJ2-7	-	-	CASSLAGTYEQYF	TGTGCCAGCAGCTTGGCCGGTACCTACGAGCAGTACTTC
TRBV7-2	TRBJ2-7	TRBD2	-	CASSQAASGFSYEQYF	TGTGCCAGCAGCCAGGCGGCTAGCGGATTTTCCTACGAGCAGTACTTC
TRBV7-8	TRBJ1-2	-	-	CASSSPGRFYGYTF	TGTGCCAGCAGCTCCCCTGGACGGTTCTATGGCTACACCTTC
TRBV30	TRBJ1-1	-	-	CAWRGSYTEAFF	TGTGCCTGGAGAGGGTCGTACACTGAAGCTTTCTTT
TRBV6-5	TRBJ2-7	-	-	CASSRTELYEQYF	TGTGCCAGCAGTCGGACAGAACTTTACGAGCAGTACTTC
TRBV7-2	TRBJ2-7	-	once	CASSLDRAPPHF	TGTGCCAGCAGCTTAGATAGGGCCCCCCCCCACTTC
TRBV6-5	TRBJ1-2	-	-	CASSYSKQTNYGYTF	TGTGCCAGCAGTTACTCGAAGCAGACTAACTATGGCTACACCTTC
TRBV6-1	TRBJ1-2	-	-	CASSEARLPNYGYTF	TGTGCCAGCAGTGAAGCTCGACTTCCTAACTATGGCTACACCTTC
TRBV5-1	TRBJ2-6	TRBD1	-	CASTETGSGANVLTF	TGCGCCAGCACCGAGACAGGGTCCGGGGCCAACGTCCTGACTTTC
TRBV4-3	TRBJ2-7	-	-	CASSQVHDRSSYEQYF	TGCGCCAGCAGCCAAGTACACGACCGGAGCTCCTACGAGCAGTACTTC
TRBV6-1	TRBJ2-2	-	-	CASSKASAGAGELFF	TGTGCCAGCAGTAAGGCTAGCGCCGGGGCCGGGGAGCTGTTTTTT
TRBV4-1	TRBJ1-6	TRBD1	-	CASSHTPGGTGASWNSPLHF	TGCGCCAGCAGCCACACCCCGGGGGGGACAGGGGCGTCATGGAATTCACCCCTCCACTTT
TRBV16	TRBJ2-7	-	-	CASSLGSYEQYF	TGTGCCAGCAGCCTCGGCTCCTACGAGCAGTACTTC
TRBV27	TRBJ2-4	TRBD1	-	CASSGQGTKNIQYF	TGTGCCAGCAGTGGACAGGGGACCAAAAACATTCAGTACTTC
TRBV7-2	TRBJ1-2	-	-	CASSLYGNYGYTF	TGTGCCAGCAGCTTATACGGGAACTATGGCTACACCTTC
TRBV19	TRBJ1-6	-	-	CASSIEDRDNSPLHF	TGTGCCAGTAGTATAGAGGACAGAGATAATTCACCCCTCCACTTT
TRBV10-3	TRBJ1-2	TRBD1	-	CAISESGQGLYGYTF	TGTGCCATCAGTGAGTCGGGACAGGGCCTCTATGGCTACACCTTC
TRBV19	TRBJ1-2	-	few	CASSIDPRGSFGYTF	TGTGCCAGTAGTATAGATCCCAGGGGAAGCTTTGGCTACACCTTC
TRBV25-1	TRBJ2-5	-	-	CASSDVGGSEEETQYF	TGTGCCAGCAGTGACGTCGGGGGCAGTGAAGAAGAGACCCAGTACTTC
TRBV11-3	TRBJ2-1	TRBD1	once	CASGTGTANNEQFF	TGTGCCAGCGGAACCGGGACAGCAAACAATGAGCAGTTCTTC
TRBV5-1	TRBJ2-5	-	-	CASRRVQETQYF	TGCGCCAGCAGACGGGTTCAAGAGACCCAGTACTTC
TRBV11-2	TRBJ1-2	-	few	CASSLVKDGYTF	TGTGCCAGCAGTCTCGTTAAAGATGGCTACACCTTC
TRBV11-2	TRBJ1-5	-	-	CASSLDTTSFSNQPQHF	TGTGCCAGCAGCTTAGATACCACAAGCTTTAGCAATCAGCCCCAGCATTTT
TRBV5-1	TRBJ2-3	-	-	CASSLAGYADTQYF	TGCGCCAGCAGCTTGGCCGGGTACGCAGATACGCAGTATTTT
TRBV7-3	TRBJ2-5	-	-	CASSHGQQETQYF	TGTGCCAGCAGTCACGGACAGCAAGAGACCCAGTACTTC
TRBV7-2	TRBJ1-3	-	once	CASSLGFLTAIYF	TGTGCCAGCAGCTTAGGGTTCTTAACTGCCATATATTTT
TRBV5-1	TRBJ1-3	-	-	CASSLAPTDSGNTIYF	TGCGCCAGCAGCTTGGCCCCGACGGATTCTGGAAACACCATATATTTT
TRBV5-4	TRBJ2-5	-	-	CASSLVGGETQYF	TGTGCCAGCAGCTTGGTGGGGGGTGAGACCCAGTACTTC
TRBV4-1	TRBJ2-7	-	-	CASSQASGTGSTEQYF	TGCGCCAGCAGCCAAGCTTCCGGGACCGGGTCGACGGAGCAGTACTTC
TRBV4-3	TRBJ2-7	-	-	CASSQAQGYEQYF	TGCGCCAGCAGCCAAGCTCAGGGTTACGAGCAGTACTTC
TRBV6-1	TRBJ1-5	-	-	CASSPPRSSNQPQHF	TGTGCCAGCAGTCCGCCGAGAAGTAGCAATCAGCCCCAGCATTTT
TRBV7-2	TRBJ2-2	-	-	CASSLAVVGLPFF	TGTGCCAGCAGCTTAGCGGTCGTTGGGCTCCCGTTTTTT
TRBV6-5	TRBJ2-7	TRBD2	-	CASSYSTSGNYEQYF	TGTGCCAGCAGTTACTCAACTAGCGGGAACTACGAGCAGTACTTC
TRBV4-2	TRBJ2-1	-	-	CASSQTQTSPSGNEQFF	TGTGCCAGCAGCCAAACCCAAACTAGCCCGTCCGGCAATGAGCAGTTCTTC
TRBV5-5	TRBJ2-5	TRBD2	-	CASSLGAGVETQYF	TGTGCCAGCAGCTTGGGGGCGGGAGTTGAGACCCAGTACTTC